This T cell receptor beta chain was captured in a study of long-term antiretroviral therapy in people with HIV. Germline CDR1 SGHDN, CDR2 FVKESK. V dropped 3 bases and J dropped 4; count of bases not matched to a gene: 12. The CDR3 is made up of 17 amino acids. Note on this clone: The antigen is not known.

Survey-level immunoSEQ v3.0 assays were run. TCRdb's copy holds only in-frame clones and misses some; the assay was immunoSEQ multiplex PCR. The sample lists tens of thousands of clones; approximately 80% were seen once. The study, taken as a whole, reports: Therapy changes, viral resistance and ART adherence were not documented in the available data.

This clonotype was obtained from a man between 40 and 49 years old with HIV. The chain uses TRBV14 and TRBJ2-5; 9 bases map to TRBD1. The specimen was unsorted PBMCs, collected 0.3 years after starting antiretroviral therapy. The CDR3 region has the DNA TGTGCCAGCAGCCAGGGGACAGGGAGTATTTCGGGAGAGACCCAGTACTTC. This gives the protein CASSQGTGSISGETQYF.